The 28 T cell receptor beta chains below all came from one sample that was sequenced in a study of post-analysis software for immune sequencing data. The TCR beta cDNA libraries carried unique molecular identifiers. Each CDR3 protein is one row after TCRdb ran MiXCR on the PCR reads. Among hundreds of thousands of distinct CDR3 sequences listed, approximately 42% were seen once. These receptors have no known antigen. General study results and limits: Patients carried roughly five TRBV segments more frequently than controls did, and TRBV5-6, TRBV5-1 and TRBV20-1 were among them.

The sequenced material came from blood. The receptors originated from a girl aged 2 to 9 with multiple sclerosis.

There are a few counts of this clonotype. The junction departs from germline at one end; a sequencing error may be responsible. This rearrangement joins TRBV20-1 to TRBJ2-1; TRBD2 aligns across 7 bases. The CDR3 runs 15 residues. Germline loops: CDR1 DFQATT, CDR2 SNEGSKA (reference sequence). CDR3 coding DNA: TGCAGTGCTGGAGACCAGCGGGGTCTATACAATGAGCAGTTCTTC. Translating it yields CSAGDQRGLYNEQFF.

This clonotype was detected only a few times. The V call is TRBV29-1, the J call TRBJ2-1; no definite D call. The CDR3 is 12 amino acids. Germline CDR1 reads SQVTM; CDR2 reads ANQGSEA. V gave up 0 bases and J gave up 6 bases, with 6 bases separating them. CDR3: CSVEETLNEQFF. As DNA, the CDR3 is TGCAGCGTTGAAGAAACCCTCAATGAGCAGTTCTTC.

The rearrangement joins TRBV29-1 to TRBJ2-5; 9 bases align to TRBD1. The germline V gene encodes CDR1 SQVTM and CDR2 ANQGSEA. CDR3 length: 15 residues. V was pared by 6 bases and J by 3 bases, with 11 bases of the junction left unmatched. In DNA, the CDR3 is TGCAGCGTAGACCTCGGACAGGGGTTTGAAGAGACCCAGTACTTC. Protein sequence: CSVDLGQGFEETQYF.

This clonotype turned up a few times. The V and J genes are TRBV4-3 and TRBJ2-1; maybe TRBD2 (6 bases). V lost 8 bases and J lost 0, with 20 bases in between. The V gene's germline CDR1 is LGHNA and CDR2 YSLEER. The CDR3 sequence is 17 residues long. CDR3 in amino acids: CASAEDWDSSSYNEQFF. The DNA for the CDR3 is TGCGCCAGCGCTGAGGACTGGGACTCTAGCTCCTACAATGAGCAGTTCTTC.

This clonotype was counted between two and nine times. The rearrangement links TRBV18 to TRBJ2-1; 7 bases agree with TRBD2. Germline trimming cut 8 bases from V and 7 bases from J; bases unmatched to any gene: 2. The germline CDR1 and CDR2 sequences are KGHSH and LQKENI. The CDR3 contains 11 residues. The CDR3 nucleotides read TGTGCCAGCCAAGCGGGAAATGAGCAGTTCTTC. It is translated as CASQAGNEQFF.

The chain combines TRBV7-3 with TRBJ1-4; 7 bases map to TRBD1. CDR3 length equals 18 residues. Germline CDR1 reads SGHTA; CDR2 reads FQGTGA. After removal of 1 base from V and 7 bases from J, the junction contained 15 bases not matched to a gene. DNA for the CDR3: TGTGCCAGCAGCTTAAGGGGGGGGACAGCTCGAGTCGGTGAAAAACTGTTTTTT. Translating gives CASSLRGGTARVGEKLFF.

This clonotype was seen a handful of times. The chain combines TRBV5-1 with TRBJ2-1; 11 bases fit TRBD2. V lost 7 bases, J lost 2 bases, and 5 bases stayed unmatched. This CDR3 is 15 amino acids long. Germline assignment: CDR1 SGHRS and CDR2 YFSETQ. The chain's CDR3 is CASGLTSGTYNEQFF. The DNA for the CDR3 is TGCGCCAGCGGCCTGACTAGCGGGACCTACAATGAGCAGTTCTTC.

This clonotype was detected a few times. The rearrangement joins TRBV5-6 to TRBJ2-1, with D uncertain. CDR1 is SGHDT, CDR2 YYEEEE, per germline. V lost 0 bases and J lost 7, with 14 bases in between. This CDR3 contains 15 residues. CDR3 loop: CASSLGGGRYNEQFF. The DNA of the CDR3 is TGTGCCAGCAGCTTGGGAGGCGGAAGATATAATGAGCAGTTCTTC.

CDR3 amino acids: CSARTPTNEKLFF. In nucleotides, the CDR3 is TGCAGTGCTAGAACCCCAACTAATGAAAAACTGTTTTTT. This chain connects TRBV20-1 to TRBJ1-4; D gene unclear. This CDR3 spans 13 amino acids. The V gene's germline CDR1 is DFQATT and CDR2 SNEGSKA (reference sequence). The V gene lost 2 bases and the J gene lost 0 bases, with 4 bases spanning the gap.

The V gene is TRBV29-1, the J gene TRBJ2-7; D is perhaps TRBD1 (6 bases). The ends were cut back, 4 bases at V and 2 bases at J, with 12 bases in the middle. CDR1 is SQVTM, CDR2 ANQGSEA, per germline. This CDR3 is built from 13 residues. CDR3 loop: CSVGGGQTYEQYF. The DNA of the CDR3 is TGCAGCGTTGGTGGGGGACAAACCTACGAGCAGTACTTC.

J is TRBJ1-4 and V is TRBV4-2, with 8 bases aligning to TRBD1. The CDR3 has 16 residues. Germline CDR1 and CDR2: LGHNA and YNFKEQ. J gave up 1 base and V 1 base, and 2 bases lay outside the gene matches. In DNA, the CDR3 is TGTGCCAGCAGCCAAGCGACAGGGGAAACTAATGAAAAACTGTTTTTT. It specifies CASSQATGETNEKLFF.

The sample holds a few counts of this clonotype. The V gene is TRBV24-1, the J gene TRBJ2-7; D is unclear. With 2 bases removed from V and 0 bases from J, the gap between germline ends came to 10 bases. Looked up from germline, CDR1 is KGHDR and CDR2 is SFDVKD. The CDR3 loop spans 15 amino acids. CDR3 nucleotides: TGTGCCACCAGTGATTCGGAGACAAACTCCTACGAGCAGTACTTC. Its translation is CATSDSETNSYEQYF.

The chain recombines TRBV29-1 with TRBJ2-7; D remains ambiguous. The length of the CDR3 is 13 residues. V was clipped by 6 bases and J by 3 bases, with 15 bases between them. The germline gives CDR1 SQVTM, CDR2 ANQGSEA. This CDR3 is CSVALSLGYEQYF. Written as DNA, the CDR3 is TGCAGCGTCGCCTTGTCCTTAGGCTACGAGCAGTACTTC.

This clonotype was seen a handful of times. The CDR3 DNA follows: TGCAGCGTTGAGCAGCGAGGCACAGATACGCAGTATTTT. It translates to CSVEQRGTDTQYF. The V call is TRBV29-1, the J call TRBJ2-3; unclear D gene. The CDR3 is made up of 13 amino acids. Germline V gene data show CDR1 as SQVTM and CDR2 as ANQGSEA. With 3 bases removed from V and 1 base from J, the gap between germline ends came to 8 bases.

This chain uses TRBV20-1 with TRBJ2-7; TRBD1 matches 7 bases. The CDR3 contains 13 residues. Germline-derived CDR1 and CDR2 are DFQATT and SNEGSKA (reference sequence). J was trimmed by 4 bases and V by 6 bases; bases with no gene match: 9. DNA of the CDR3: TGCAGTGCCGCCCGGACAGGAAGGTACGAGCAGTACTTC. Its translation: CSAARTGRYEQYF.

V usage is TRBV5-1 and J usage is TRBJ2-5; 12 nucleotides agree with TRBD2. This CDR3 comprises 19 residues. J gave up 2 bases and V 1 base, and 12 bases lay outside the gene matches. The germline V gene encodes CDR1 SGHRS and CDR2 YFSETQ. The CDR3 DNA reads TGCGCCAGCAGCTTGCCCGGGCGGTGGACTAGCGGGGTTCAAGAGACCCAGTACTTC. Its protein is CASSLPGRWTSGVQETQYF.

This chain connects TRBV29-1 to TRBJ2-1, with 7 bases identical to TRBD2. CDR1 is SQVTM, CDR2 ANQGSEA, per germline. The CDR3 covers 15 residues. Losses at the gene ends were 0 bases for V and 3 bases for J; bases not matched to a gene: 5. The CDR3 loop reads CSVEDGLGIYNEQFF. CDR3 coding DNA: TGCAGCGTTGAAGATGGACTAGGCATCTACAATGAGCAGTTCTTC.

This clonotype was seen more than once but under ten times. CDR3 amino acids: CASSPPKGYETQYF. CDR3 in DNA: TGTGCCAGCAGCCCGCCTAAGGGGTACGAGACCCAGTACTTC. The chain employs TRBV7-2 and TRBJ2-5; maybe TRBD1 (5 bases). Germline assignment: CDR1 SGHTA and CDR2 FQGNSA. The V end lost 5 bases, the J end lost 5 bases, and 15 bases lay between the germline ends. CDR3 length: 14 residues.

This clonotype occurred a few times. The CDR3 spells CASSQSQGEETQYF. The DNA of the CDR3 is TGTGCCAGCAGCCAAAGTCAGGGGGAGGAGACCCAGTACTTC. The V and J genes are TRBV4-2 and TRBJ2-5; 7 nucleotides match TRBD1. The CDR3 sequence is 14 residues long. The trim removed 2 bases at V and 5 bases at J, leaving 5 bases unmatched. The germline V gene encodes CDR1 LGHNA and CDR2 YNFKEQ.

This clonotype has only a few counts. The chain carries TRBV20-1 and TRBJ2-1; 10 bases align to TRBD1. Germline CDR1 is DFQATT and CDR2 is SNEGSKA (reference sequence). This CDR3 spans 14 amino acids. V shed 1 base, J shed 4 bases, and the junction held 1 base outside the gene matches. For the CDR3, the DNA is TGCAGTGCTAGAGCGGGACAGGGGTACAATGAGCAGTTCTTC. It specifies CSARAGQGYNEQFF.

This chain links TRBV10-1 with TRBJ2-3; D unresolved. Germline-derived CDR1 and CDR2 are WNHNN and SYGVQD (reference sequence). The CDR3 is 15 amino acids. The V end was cut by 3 bases, the J end by 7 bases, with 17 bases between. In DNA form, the CDR3 reads TGCGCCAGCAGTGATTCAGGCAGTTCCGGCCATACGCAGTATTTT. Translation: CASSDSGSSGHTQYF.

This clonotype was counted a few times. This chain links TRBV24-1 with TRBJ1-2; 8 bases are a match to TRBD1. V trimming: 3 bases; J trimming: 4 bases; junction bases outside the gene matches: 12. Looked up from germline, CDR1 is KGHDR and CDR2 is SFDVKD. CDR3 length: 17 amino acids. CDR3 DNA: TGTGCCACCAGTGATGAACAGGGGGAGTTGTCCGGCTATGGCTACACCTTC. It translates to CATSDEQGELSGYGYTF.

This clonotype was picked up a small number of times. This chain links TRBV7-3 with TRBJ2-1; D unclear. Germline CDR1 reads SGHTA; CDR2 reads FQGTGA. Trimming left V 1 base short and J 7 bases short, with 11 bases between. The CDR3 is 14 amino acids. The CDR3, as DNA: TGTGCCAGCAGCTTAATTGCGGACGAGAATGAGCAGTTCTTC. Amino acids: CASSLIADENEQFF.

The rearrangement uses TRBV5-1 and TRBJ2-1; D gene uncertain. CDR3 length equals 15 residues. Germline loops: CDR1 SGHRS, CDR2 YFSETQ. The V gene lost 0 bases and the J gene lost 2 bases, with 9 bases spanning the gap. In nucleotides, the CDR3 is TGCGCCAGCAGCTTGGCCGGGCGGACCTACAATGAGCAGTTCTTC. Its translation is CASSLAGRTYNEQFF.

The rearrangement links TRBV2 to TRBJ2-3; TRBD1 or TRBD2 may be the D gene (7 bases each). V shed 6 bases and J shed 4 bases, with 14 bases lying between them. The CDR3 runs to 14 residues. Germline CDR1 SNHLY, CDR2 FYNNEI. The CDR3 DNA follows: TGTGCCAGCAGGGTTTCAGGGGGGGCAGATACGCAGTATTTT. Its translation is CASRVSGGADTQYF.

The gene calls are TRBV2 and TRBJ2-7; D is unclear. V lost 6 bases, J lost 4 bases, and 13 bases lay in between. The CDR3 sequence is 13 residues long. In germline, CDR1 is SNHLY, CDR2 FYNNEI. The DNA for the CDR3 is TGTGCCAGCAGCCGAAACGGTTTTTACGAGCAGTACTTC. Protein sequence: CASSRNGFYEQYF.

The CDR3: CASSPLRQLYEQYF. CDR3 nucleotide sequence: TGTGCCAGCAGCCCACTGAGACAGTTATACGAGCAGTACTTC. The J gene is TRBJ2-7, the V gene TRBV7-9, with D possibly TRBD1 on 5 matching bases. The CDR3 is 14 residues long. Germline V gene data show CDR1 as SEHNR and CDR2 as FQNEAQ (reference sequence). Between the trimmed V and J ends, which lost 5 bases and 4 bases, there was a span of 15 bases.

The chain has TRBV20-1 and TRBJ2-1, with TRBD1 as a possible D gene (5 bases). The CDR3 has 11 amino acids. CDR1 and CDR2 from the germline V gene are DFQATT and SNEGSKA (reference sequence). Trimming cost V 1 base and J 9 bases, with 7 bases left between them. CDR3 coding DNA: TGCAGTGCTAGAGTAAGGGGTGAGCAGTTCTTC. As protein: CSARVRGEQFF.